These 16 T cell receptor beta chains originate from one sample sequenced in a study of breast tumors, draining lymph nodes, adjacent tissues. Axillary draining lymph nodes of breast cancer patients supplied the node samples. TCRdb called the multiplex PCR reads again in MiXCR, with one record for every CDR3 protein. Of fewer than 300,000 distinct CDR3 sequences listed, around 32% were seen once; the top ten hold 1.4%. Sequenced input: axillary lymph node tissue. The receptors here all came from a female donor with breast cancer. Some clones in this sample may be carry-over from other donors' samples.

The chain carries TRBV29-1 and TRBJ2-2; weak D call: TRBD1 (5 bases). Germline V CDR1 and CDR2: SQVTM, ANQGSEA. Between the trimmed V and J ends, which lost 7 bases and 4 bases, there was a span of 19 bases. CDR3 length: 15 residues. The CDR3 reads CSAVEQEIGTGELFF. The CDR3 DNA reads TGCAGCGCTGTGGAACAGGAGATCGGCACCGGGGAGCTGTTTTTT.

This clonotype was seen at least ten times. This chain joins TRBV9 and TRBJ2-7; the D is unclear. Trimming removed 0 bases from V and 6 bases from J, with 7 bases in between. Per germline, CDR1 SGDLS and CDR2 YYNGEE. CDR3 length: 12 amino acids. The CDR3 reads CASSVGWGEQYF. The DNA of the CDR3 is TGTGCCAGCAGCGTAGGTTGGGGCGAGCAGTACTTC. The variable domain in full, completed from reference TRBV9 and TRBJ2-7, reads DSGVTQTPKHLITATGQRVTLRCSPRSGDLSVYWYQQSLDQGLQFLIQYYNGEERAKGNILERFSAQQFPDLHSELNLSSLELGDSALYFCASSVGWGEQYFGPGTRLTVT.

The chain recombines TRBV30 with TRBJ1-1, with D possibly TRBD1 on 5 matching bases. Trimming shortened V by 2 bases and J by 4 bases, and 14 bases separated the two germline ends. Germline lookup yields CDR1 GTSNPN and CDR2 SVGIG (reference sequence). The CDR3 is made up of 14 amino acids. CDR3 nucleotides: TGTGCCTGGAGTCGTCGGGGGATGGGCACTGAAGCTTTCTTT. Amino acid sequence: CAWSRRGMGTEAFF.

This clonotype was recorded once. At one end, the junction sequence differs from germline, possibly due to a read error. The chain couples TRBV9 to TRBJ2-7, with 7 bases that match TRBD2. This CDR3 contains 13 residues. CDR1 SGDLS and CDR2 YYNGEE come from the germline V gene. This CDR3 is CASSLGGSCEQYF. The DNA for the CDR3 is TGTGCCAGCAGCTTGGGGGGGTCCTGCGAGCAGTACTTC.

The chain has TRBV2 and TRBJ1-2; no firm D call. The CDR3 sequence is 13 residues long. Germline CDR1 is SNHLY and CDR2 is FYNNEI. V shed 3 bases and J shed 5 bases, with 10 bases lying between them. In nucleotides, the CDR3 is TGTGCCAGCAGTGACACGGGAGAGTATGGCTACACCTTC. Its protein product is CASSDTGEYGYTF.

In the case of this clonotype: Since the CDR3 does not end with the conserved phenylalanine or tryptophan, this likely comes from a read error. The rearrangement links TRBV24-1 to TRBJ2-1, with D possibly TRBD1 on 6 matching bases. The germline CDR1 and CDR2 sequences are KGHDR and SFDVKD. CDR3 size: 14 residues. V was shortened by 3 bases and J by 6 bases, with 11 bases between the two germline ends. The CDR3, as DNA: TGTGCCACCAGTGATCACGAACAGGGCAATGAGCAGTTCCTC. The encoded protein is CATSDHEQGNEQFL.

Comment on this clonotype: A read error may account for a junction end that differs from germline. The rearrangement uses TRBV7-3 and TRBJ2-1; tentatively, D is TRBD1 (7 bases). CDR1 and CDR2 (germline): SGHTA, FQGTGA. The CDR3 has 15 amino acids. The CDR3 bases are TGTGCCAGCAGCGTCGCGGGGACAGAGTACAGTGAGCAGTTCTTC. Translating gives CASSVAGTEYSEQFF.

This clonotype appeared many times. Sequence at one end of the junction differs from germline and may be a read error. The chain links TRBV5-1 to TRBJ1-2, with TRBD1 matching 10 bases. CDR1 and CDR2 (germline): SGHRS, YFSETQ. The CDR3 consists of 14 residues. The CDR3 DNA follows: TGCGCCAGCAGTTTGGACAGGGGGATTAGTGGCTACACCTTC. Translating it yields CASSLDRGISGYTF.

This clonotype was observed a single time. The chain uses TRBV7-6 and TRBJ2-7, with TRBD2 matching over 14 bases. J lost 2 bases, V lost 4 bases, and 4 bases had no gene match. Germline CDR1 is SGHVS and CDR2 is FNYEAQ. This CDR3 spans 16 amino acids. The CDR3, as DNA: TGTGCCAGCAGCTCTGAGGGACTAGCGGGAGCCTACGAGCAGTACTTC. Translation: CASSSEGLAGAYEQYF.

This clonotype was detected ten times or more. The junction departs from the called germline gene at one end, perhaps through a read error. This chain's CDR3 is CASSQGGGTPLSF. The CDR3 DNA is TGCGCCAGCAGCCAAGGTGGGGGGACACCACTTTCCTTC. The chain links TRBV4-1 to TRBJ2-5; D is perhaps TRBD1 or TRBD2 (6 bases each). CDR3 length: 13 amino acids. The germline CDR1 and CDR2 sequences are MGHRA and YSYEKL.

This clonotype was observed a few times. This chain uses TRBV27 with TRBJ2-2; D is perhaps TRBD1 or TRBD2 (5 bases each). CDR1 and CDR2 from the germline V gene are MNHEY and SMNVEV (reference sequence). The CDR3 has 14 residues. Trimming pared 6 bases from V and 6 bases from J, leaving 14 bases between. CDR3 residues: CASSPPGRPGELFF. The CDR3 nucleotides read TGTGCCAGCAGCCCCCCGGGGCGGCCCGGGGAGCTGTTTTTT.

About this clonotype itself: A much larger clone differs from this one at a single base, so this may be a read error. This chain links TRBV18 with TRBJ2-5, with 7 bases lining up with TRBD2. The CDR3 runs to 14 residues. Germline CDR1 KGHSH, CDR2 LQKENI. In DNA, the CDR3 is TGTGCCAGCTCACCGGGGGGGACCCAAGAGATCCAGTACTTC. Protein sequence: CASSPGGTQEIQYF.

This clonotype was counted at least ten times. J is TRBJ2-3 and V is TRBV9; TRBD2 matches 12 bases. The V gene's germline CDR1 is SGDLS and CDR2 YYNGEE. The CDR3 runs 16 residues. Trimming at V came to 3 bases and at J to 3 bases, leaving 5 bases not matched to a gene. This chain's CDR3 is CASSALGTSGTDTQYF. CDR3 DNA sequence: TGTGCCAGCAGCGCCTTGGGGACTAGCGGGACAGATACGCAGTATTTT.

This chain joins TRBV18 and TRBJ1-3; D gene uncertain. Germline V gene data show CDR1 as KGHSH and CDR2 as LQKENI. Trimming removed 0 bases from V and 0 bases from J, with 12 bases in between. This CDR3 comprises 17 residues. The CDR3 is CASSPPAQTPSGNTIYF. The CDR3 coding sequence is TGTGCCAGCTCACCACCAGCCCAAACACCCTCTGGAAACACCATATATTTT.

This clonotype was recorded at least ten times. V and J are TRBV25-1 and TRBJ1-2; 7 positions match TRBD1. CDR1 is MGHDK, CDR2 SYGVNS, per germline. J gave up 7 bases and V 7 bases, and 3 bases lay outside the gene matches. The CDR3 is 11 residues long. CDR3 sequence: CASTGGVGYTF. The CDR3 DNA sequence: TGTGCCAGCACAGGGGGTGTTGGCTACACCTTC.

This clonotype was recorded at least ten times. The chain combines TRBV7-6 with TRBJ1-3; 10 bases line up with TRBD1. Germline CDR1 and CDR2: SGHVS and FNYEAQ. The CDR3 has 16 residues. With 5 bases clipped from V and 4 bases from J, the junction kept 8 bases outside the gene matches. The CDR3 sequence is CASSPRDRGPGNTIYF. DNA of the CDR3: TGTGCCAGCAGCCCAAGGGACAGGGGTCCCGGAAACACCATATATTTT.